The T cell receptor (beta chain) under discussion was sequenced for a study of CD8+ T cells in alopecia areata. Study results and caveats: Possibly as an HLA-related effect, TCR sharing across patients appeared less clear than in mice. The study found that many expanded lesional clones persisted in scalp and blood during tofacitinib.

On this clone itself: The antigen is undetermined.

Reverse transcribed after extraction, RNA yielded cDNA as the sequencing template. Clones were read by immunoSEQ multiplex PCR, and TCRdb kept only the in-frame ones, dropping some. In the table there are 150,000 to 200,000 clones, around 64% of which are singletons. As to treatment: oral pan-JAK inhibitor, 5-10 mg twice daily. The CDR3 consists of 14 residues. The V end was cut by 2 bases, the J end by 3 bases, with 11 bases between. Germline V lookup: CDR1 GTSNPN, CDR2 SVGIG (reference sequence). This clonotype was obtained from a human donor with alopecia areata. This chain connects TRBV30 to TRBJ1-5; no definite D call. This specimen was CD4+ T cells sorted from blood, taken between weeks 47 and 50, from a patient treated with tofacitinib. The CDR3 loop reads CAWSTLGPNQPQHF. The CDR3 bases are TGTGCCTGGAGTACCCTAGGTCCCAATCAGCCCCAGCATTTT.